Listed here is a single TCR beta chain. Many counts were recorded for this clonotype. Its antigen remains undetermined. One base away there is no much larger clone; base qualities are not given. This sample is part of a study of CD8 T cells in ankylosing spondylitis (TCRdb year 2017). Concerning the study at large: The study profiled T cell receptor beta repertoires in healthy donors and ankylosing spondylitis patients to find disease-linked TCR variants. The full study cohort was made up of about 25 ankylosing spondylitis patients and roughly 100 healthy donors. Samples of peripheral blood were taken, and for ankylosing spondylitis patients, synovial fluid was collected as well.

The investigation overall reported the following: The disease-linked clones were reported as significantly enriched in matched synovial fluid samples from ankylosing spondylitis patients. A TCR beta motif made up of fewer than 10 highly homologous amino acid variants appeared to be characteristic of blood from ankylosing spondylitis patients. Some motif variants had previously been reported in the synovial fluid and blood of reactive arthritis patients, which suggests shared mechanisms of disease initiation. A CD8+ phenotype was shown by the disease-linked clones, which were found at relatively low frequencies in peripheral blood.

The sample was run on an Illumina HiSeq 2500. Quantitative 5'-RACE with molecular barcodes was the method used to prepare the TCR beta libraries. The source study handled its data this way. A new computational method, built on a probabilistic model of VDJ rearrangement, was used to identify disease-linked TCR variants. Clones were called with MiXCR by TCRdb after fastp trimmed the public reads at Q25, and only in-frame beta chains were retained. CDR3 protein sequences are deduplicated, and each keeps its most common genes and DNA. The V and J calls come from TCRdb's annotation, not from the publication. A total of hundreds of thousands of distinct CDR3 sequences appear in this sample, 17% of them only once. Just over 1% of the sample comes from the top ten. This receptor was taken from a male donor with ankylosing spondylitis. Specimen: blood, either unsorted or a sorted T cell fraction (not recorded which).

The encoded CDR3 is CASSSTSSGELFF. The base sequence is TGTGCCAGCAGCTCAACTAGTTCCGGGGAGCTGTTTTTT. The rearranged segments are TRBV5-6 and TRBJ2-2; TRBD2 might be the D gene, on 5 matching bases. The germline V gene gives CDR1 as SGHDT and CDR2 as YYEEEE. Trimming takes 3 bases from V and 6 bases from J, and the germline ends sit 9 bases apart. There are 13 amino acids in the CDR3, from cysteine to phenylalanine inclusive. This entry keeps only the CDR3 DNA: 39 bases, framed from base 1.